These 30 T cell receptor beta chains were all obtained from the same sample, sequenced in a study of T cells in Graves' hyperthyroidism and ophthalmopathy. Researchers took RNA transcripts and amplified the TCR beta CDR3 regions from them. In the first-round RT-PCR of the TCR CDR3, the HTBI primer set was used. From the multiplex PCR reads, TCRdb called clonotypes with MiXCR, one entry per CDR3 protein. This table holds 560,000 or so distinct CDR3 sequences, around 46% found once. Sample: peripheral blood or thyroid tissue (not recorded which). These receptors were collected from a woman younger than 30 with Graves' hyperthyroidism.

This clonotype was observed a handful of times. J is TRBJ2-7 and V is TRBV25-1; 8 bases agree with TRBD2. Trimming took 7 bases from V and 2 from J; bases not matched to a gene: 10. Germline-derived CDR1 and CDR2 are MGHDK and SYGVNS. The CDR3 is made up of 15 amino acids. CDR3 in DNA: TGTGCCAGCACGCTATCCGGGCGGGGGGCCTACGAGCAGTACTTC. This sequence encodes CASTLSGRGAYEQYF.

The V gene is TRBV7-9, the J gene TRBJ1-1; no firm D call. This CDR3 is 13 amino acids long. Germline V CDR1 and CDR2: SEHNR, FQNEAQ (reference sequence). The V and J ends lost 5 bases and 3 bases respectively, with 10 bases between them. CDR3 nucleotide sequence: TGTGCCAGCAGCACTCAATGGGACACTGAAGCTTTCTTT. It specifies CASSTQWDTEAFF. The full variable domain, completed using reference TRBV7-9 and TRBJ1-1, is DTGVSQNPRHKITKRGQNVTFRCDPISEHNRLYWYRQTLGQGPEFLTYFQNEAQLEKSRLLSDRFSAERPKGSFSTLEIQRTEQGDSAMYLCASSTQWDTEAFFGQGTRLTVV.

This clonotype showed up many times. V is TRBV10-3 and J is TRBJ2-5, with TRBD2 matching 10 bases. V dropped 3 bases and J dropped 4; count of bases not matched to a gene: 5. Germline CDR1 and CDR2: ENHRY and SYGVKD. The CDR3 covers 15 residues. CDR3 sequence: CAISDLAGDGETQYF. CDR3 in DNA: TGTGCCATCAGTGATCTAGCGGGAGACGGAGAGACCCAGTACTTC.

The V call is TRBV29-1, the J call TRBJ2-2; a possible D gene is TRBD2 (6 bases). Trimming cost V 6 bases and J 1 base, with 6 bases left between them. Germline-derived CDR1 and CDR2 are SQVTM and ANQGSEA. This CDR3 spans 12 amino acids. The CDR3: CSVGGNTGELFF. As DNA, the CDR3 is TGCAGCGTGGGAGGGAACACCGGGGAGCTGTTTTTT.

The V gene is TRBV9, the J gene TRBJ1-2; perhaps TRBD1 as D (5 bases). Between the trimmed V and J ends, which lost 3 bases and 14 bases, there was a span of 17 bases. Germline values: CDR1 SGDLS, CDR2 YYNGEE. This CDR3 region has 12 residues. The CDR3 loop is CASSARGGARTF. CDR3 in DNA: TGTGCCAGCAGCGCTAGAGGAGGGGCGCGAACCTTC.

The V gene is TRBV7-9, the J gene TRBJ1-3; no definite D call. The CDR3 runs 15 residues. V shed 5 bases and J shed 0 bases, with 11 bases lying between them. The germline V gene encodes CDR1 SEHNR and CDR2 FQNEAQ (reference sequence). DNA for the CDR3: TGTGCCAGCAGCATCTTATCGAGCTCTGGAAACACCATATATTTT. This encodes CASSILSSSGNTIYF.

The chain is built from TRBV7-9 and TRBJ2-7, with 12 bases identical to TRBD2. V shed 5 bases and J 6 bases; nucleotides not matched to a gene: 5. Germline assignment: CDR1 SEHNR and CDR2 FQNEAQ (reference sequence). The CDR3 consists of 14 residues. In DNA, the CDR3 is TGTGCCAGCAGCCCGACTAGCGGGAGACGCGAGCAGTACTTC. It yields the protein CASSPTSGRREQYF. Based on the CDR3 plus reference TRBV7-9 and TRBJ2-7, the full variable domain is DTGVSQNPRHKITKRGQNVTFRCDPISEHNRLYWYRQTLGQGPEFLTYFQNEAQLEKSRLLSDRFSAERPKGSFSTLEIQRTEQGDSAMYLCASSPTSGRREQYFGPGTRLTVT.

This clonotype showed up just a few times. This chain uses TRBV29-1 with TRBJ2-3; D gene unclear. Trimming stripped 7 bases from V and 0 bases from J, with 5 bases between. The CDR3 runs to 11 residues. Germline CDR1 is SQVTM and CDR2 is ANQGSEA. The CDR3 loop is CSGASTDTQYF. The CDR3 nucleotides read TGCAGCGGGGCTAGCACAGATACGCAGTATTTT.

CDR3 coding DNA: TGTGCCAGCAGCTTAGCACAGGGGTATAGTACTGAAGCTTTCTTT. Translating it yields CASSLAQGYSTEAFF. The rearrangement links TRBV7-9 to TRBJ1-1; 7 positions agree with TRBD1. The germline CDR1 and CDR2 sequences are SEHNR and FQNEAQ (reference sequence). CDR3 size: 15 residues. Unmatched junction bases numbered 6, after V lost 0 bases and J lost 5 bases. The variable domain in full, with the rest retrieved from reference TRBV7-9 and TRBJ1-1, is DTGVSQNPRHKITKRGQNVTFRCDPISEHNRLYWYRQTLGQGPEFLTYFQNEAQLEKSRLLSDRFSAERPKGSFSTLEIQRTEQGDSAMYLCASSLAQGYSTEAFFGQGTRLTVV.

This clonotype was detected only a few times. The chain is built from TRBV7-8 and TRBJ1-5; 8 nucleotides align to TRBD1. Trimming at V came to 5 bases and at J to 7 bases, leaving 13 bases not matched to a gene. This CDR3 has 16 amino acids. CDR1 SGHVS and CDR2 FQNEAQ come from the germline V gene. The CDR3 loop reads CASSLSIRTGSQPQHF. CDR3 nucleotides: TGTGCCAGCAGCCTATCTATTAGGACAGGGTCCCAGCCCCAGCATTTT.

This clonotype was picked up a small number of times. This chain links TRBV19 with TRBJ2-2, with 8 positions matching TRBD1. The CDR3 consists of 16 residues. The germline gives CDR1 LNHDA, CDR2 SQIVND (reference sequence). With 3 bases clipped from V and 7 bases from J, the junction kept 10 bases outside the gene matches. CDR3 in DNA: TGTGCCAGTAGTATCCAGATCAGGGACAGGTTCGGGGAGCTGTTTTTT. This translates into CASSIQIRDRFGELFF.

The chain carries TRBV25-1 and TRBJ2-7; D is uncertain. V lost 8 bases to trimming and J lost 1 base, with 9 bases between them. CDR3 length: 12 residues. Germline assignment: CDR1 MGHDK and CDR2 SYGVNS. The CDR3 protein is CASLPGSYEQYF. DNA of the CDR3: TGTGCCAGCCTCCCGGGTTCCTACGAGCAGTACTTC.

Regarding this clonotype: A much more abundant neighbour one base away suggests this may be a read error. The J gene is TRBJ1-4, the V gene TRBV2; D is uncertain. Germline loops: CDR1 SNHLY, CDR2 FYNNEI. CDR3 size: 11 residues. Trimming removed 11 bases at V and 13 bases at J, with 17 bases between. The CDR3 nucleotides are TGTGCCGGTTTCCATGAAGAGAGACTGTTTTTT. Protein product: CAGFHEERLFF.

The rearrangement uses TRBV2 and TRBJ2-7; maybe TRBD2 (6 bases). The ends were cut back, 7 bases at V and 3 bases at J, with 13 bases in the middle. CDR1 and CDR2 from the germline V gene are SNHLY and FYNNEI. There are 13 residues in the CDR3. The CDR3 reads CASKDAGGYEQYF. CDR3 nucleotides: TGTGCCAGCAAGGACGCCGGGGGCTACGAGCAGTACTTC.

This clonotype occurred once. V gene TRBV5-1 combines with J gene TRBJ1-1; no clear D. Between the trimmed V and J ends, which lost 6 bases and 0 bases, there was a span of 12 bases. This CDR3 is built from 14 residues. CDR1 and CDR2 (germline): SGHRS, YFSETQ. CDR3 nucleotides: TGCGCCAGCACGATGGAGCCCGTGAACACTGAAGCTTTCTTT. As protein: CASTMEPVNTEAFF.

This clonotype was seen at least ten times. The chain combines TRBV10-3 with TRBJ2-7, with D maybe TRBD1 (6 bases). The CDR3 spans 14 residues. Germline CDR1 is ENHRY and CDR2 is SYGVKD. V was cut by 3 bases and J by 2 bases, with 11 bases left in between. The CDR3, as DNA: TGTGCCATCAGTGAAGGACAGAAAACCTACGAGCAGTACTTC. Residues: CAISEGQKTYEQYF.

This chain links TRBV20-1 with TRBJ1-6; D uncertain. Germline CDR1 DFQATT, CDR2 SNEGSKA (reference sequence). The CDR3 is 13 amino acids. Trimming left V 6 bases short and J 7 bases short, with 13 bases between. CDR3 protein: CSAIPNPNSPLHF. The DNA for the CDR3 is TGCAGTGCCATACCTAACCCGAATTCACCCCTCCACTTT.

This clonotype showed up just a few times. CDR3 nucleotide sequence: TGTGCCAGCAGCTTAGGAAGACAGGGGACTGGCACTGAAGCTTTCTTT. Translation: CASSLGRQGTGTEAFF. The V gene is TRBV7-2, the J gene TRBJ1-1, with TRBD1 identical over 8 bases. The CDR3 length is 16 residues. Germline values: CDR1 SGHTA, CDR2 FQGNSA. V was pared by 1 base and J by 4 bases, with 8 bases of the junction left unmatched. The full variable domain, completed using reference TRBV7-2 and TRBJ1-1, is GAGVSQSPSNKVTEKGKDVELRCDPISGHTALYWYRQSLGQGLEFLIYFQGNSAPDKSGLPSDRFSAERTGGSVSTLTIQRTQQEDSAVYLCASSLGRQGTGTEAFFGQGTRLTVV.

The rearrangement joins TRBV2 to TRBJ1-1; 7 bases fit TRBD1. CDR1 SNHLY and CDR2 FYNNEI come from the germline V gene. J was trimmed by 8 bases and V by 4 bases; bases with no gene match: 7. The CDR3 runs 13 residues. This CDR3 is CASSALTGSEAFF. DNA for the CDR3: TGTGCCAGCAGTGCATTGACAGGGTCCGAAGCTTTCTTT.

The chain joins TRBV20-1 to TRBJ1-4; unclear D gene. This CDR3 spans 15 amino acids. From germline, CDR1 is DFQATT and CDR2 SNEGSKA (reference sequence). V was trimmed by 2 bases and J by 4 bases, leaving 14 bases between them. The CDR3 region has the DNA TGCAGTGCTAGAACCCGACTCCCCGATAATGAAAAACTGTTTTTT. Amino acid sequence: CSARTRLPDNEKLFF.

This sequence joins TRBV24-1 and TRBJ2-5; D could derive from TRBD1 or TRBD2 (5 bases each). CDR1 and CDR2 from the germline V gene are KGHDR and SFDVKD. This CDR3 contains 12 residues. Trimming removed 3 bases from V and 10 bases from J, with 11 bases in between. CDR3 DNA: TGTGCCACCAGTGATCCGAGGGACGGCCAGTACTTC. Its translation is CATSDPRDGQYF.

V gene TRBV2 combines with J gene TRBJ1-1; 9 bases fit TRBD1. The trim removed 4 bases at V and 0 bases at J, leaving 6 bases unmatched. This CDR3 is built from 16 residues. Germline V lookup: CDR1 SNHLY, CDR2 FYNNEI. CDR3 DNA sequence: TGTGCCAGCAGTGCCCGGGACAGGGACGTGAACACTGAAGCTTTCTTT. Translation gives CASSARDRDVNTEAFF.

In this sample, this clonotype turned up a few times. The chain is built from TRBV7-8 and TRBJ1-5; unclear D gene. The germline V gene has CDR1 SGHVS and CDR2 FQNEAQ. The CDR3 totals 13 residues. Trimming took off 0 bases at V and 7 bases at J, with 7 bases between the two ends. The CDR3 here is CASSLAREQPQHF. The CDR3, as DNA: TGTGCCAGCAGCTTAGCTAGGGAACAGCCCCAGCATTTT.

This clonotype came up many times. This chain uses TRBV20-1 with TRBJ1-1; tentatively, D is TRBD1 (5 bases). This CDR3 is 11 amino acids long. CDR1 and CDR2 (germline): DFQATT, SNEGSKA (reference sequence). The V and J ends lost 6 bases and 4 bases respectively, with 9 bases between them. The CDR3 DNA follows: TGCAGTGCAGCAGGGTTCACTGAAGCTTTCTTT. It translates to CSAAGFTEAFF.

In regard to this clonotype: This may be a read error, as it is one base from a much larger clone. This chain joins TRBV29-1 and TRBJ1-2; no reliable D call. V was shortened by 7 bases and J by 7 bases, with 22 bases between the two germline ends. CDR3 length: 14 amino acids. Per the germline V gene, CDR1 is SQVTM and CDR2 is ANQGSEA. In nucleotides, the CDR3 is TGCAGCGCTAAGCCCGAACGGGGAGGATCTGGCTACACCTTC. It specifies CSAKPERGGSGYTF.

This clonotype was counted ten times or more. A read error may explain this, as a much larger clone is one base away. The CDR3 sequence is CAISDGDTEAFF. Written as DNA, the CDR3 is TGTGCCATCAGTGACGGGGACACTGAAGCTTTCTTT. The rearrangement joins TRBV10-3 to TRBJ1-1; D unresolved. This CDR3 comprises 12 residues. Trimming shortened V by 3 bases and J by 3 bases, and 5 bases separated the two germline ends. Per germline, CDR1 ENHRY and CDR2 SYGVKD.

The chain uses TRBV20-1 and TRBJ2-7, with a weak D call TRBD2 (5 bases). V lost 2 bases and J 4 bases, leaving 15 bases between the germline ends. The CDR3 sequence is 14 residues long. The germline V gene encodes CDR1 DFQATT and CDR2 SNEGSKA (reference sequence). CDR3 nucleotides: TGCAGTGCTAGACCTAACGGGGTCTCGTACGAGCAGTACTTC. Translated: CSARPNGVSYEQYF.

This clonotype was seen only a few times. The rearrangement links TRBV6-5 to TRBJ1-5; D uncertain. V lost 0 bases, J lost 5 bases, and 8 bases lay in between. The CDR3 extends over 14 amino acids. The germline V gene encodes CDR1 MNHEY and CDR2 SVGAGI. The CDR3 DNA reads TGTGCCAGCAGTTACTCGGGCAGCTATCAGCCCCAGCATTTT. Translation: CASSYSGSYQPQHF.

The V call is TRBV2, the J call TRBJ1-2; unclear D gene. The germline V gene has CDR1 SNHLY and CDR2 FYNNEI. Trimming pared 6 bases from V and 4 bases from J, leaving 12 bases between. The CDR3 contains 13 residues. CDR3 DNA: TGTGCCAGCAGACAAAGGGTCATCTATGGCTACACCTTC. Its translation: CASRQRVIYGYTF.

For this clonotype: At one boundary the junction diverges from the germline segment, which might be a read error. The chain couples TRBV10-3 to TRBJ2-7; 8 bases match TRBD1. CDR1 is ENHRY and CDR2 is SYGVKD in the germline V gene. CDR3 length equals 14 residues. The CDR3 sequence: CAISDRTGLYEQYF. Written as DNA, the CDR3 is TGTGCCATCAGTGACCGGACAGGGCTGTACGAACAGTACTTC.